Below, 27 T cell receptor beta chains from the same sample are listed, as sequenced in a study of Ad26.COV2.S vaccination and SARS-CoV-2 variants. Treatment specified: roughly 18 received Ad26.COV2.S at low or high dose, single or two shots; several received placebo; per-sample allocation not given. Repertoires come from day 63 after the first vaccine or placebo injection. The repertoire was sequenced with immunoSEQ multiplex PCR; TCRdb's copy has only in-frame clones and lacks some. Of 300,000 to 350,000 clones in the sample, around four fifths are singletons; the top ten hold approximately 2.2%. Specimen: peripheral blood, collected in a trial of Ad26.COV2.S vaccine versus placebo. The receptors were gathered from a person aged 18-65 years who received the Ad26.COV2.S COVID-19 vaccine or a placebo.

The chain joins TRBV6-5 to TRBJ2-7; 9 bases line up with TRBD1. The CDR3 is made up of 12 amino acids. After removal of 6 bases from V and 5 bases from J, the junction contained 2 bases not matched to a gene. Germline CDR1 reads MNHEY; CDR2 reads SVGAGI. This CDR3 reads CASRDRGDEQYF. DNA for the CDR3: TGTGCCAGCAGGGACAGGGGCGACGAGCAGTACTTC.

V is TRBV2 and J is TRBJ1-2; 8 bases line up with TRBD1. Germline CDR1 and CDR2: SNHLY and FYNNEI. J gave up 4 bases and V 6 bases, and 7 bases lay outside the gene matches. The CDR3 covers 14 residues. In DNA, the CDR3 is TGTGCCAGCAGGCCCGGACAGGGTGGCTATGGCTACACCTTC. Encoded protein: CASRPGQGGYGYTF.

The chain combines TRBV27 with TRBJ1-4; D gene uncertain. The germline V gene encodes CDR1 MNHEY and CDR2 SMNVEV (reference sequence). The CDR3 sequence is 13 residues long. V lost 9 bases and J lost 8, with 16 bases in between. CDR3 DNA: TGTGCCAGTAGGAGGGCAGTAGAGGAAAAACTGTTTTTT. This translates into CASRRAVEEKLFF.

The CDR3 DNA reads TGTGCCAGCAGCTCCGCCGGGGACCGGGAGACCCAGTACTTC. This gives the protein CASSSAGDRETQYF. This chain links TRBV11-3 with TRBJ2-5; D possibly uses TRBD1 or TRBD2 (5 bases each). The V and J ends lost 4 bases and 5 bases respectively, with 14 bases between them. The germline V gene encodes CDR1 SGHNT and CDR2 YENEEA. The CDR3 consists of 14 residues.

This chain joins TRBV4-2 and TRBJ2-7, with TRBD2 identical over 7 bases. The germline V gene has CDR1 LGHNA and CDR2 YNFKEQ. The V and J ends lost 4 bases and 0 bases, in that order; junction bases with no gene match: 6. The CDR3 sequence is 15 residues long. Here the CDR3 reads CASSRGTTNSYEQYF. In nucleotides, the CDR3 is TGTGCCAGCAGCCGAGGGACTACTAACTCCTACGAGCAGTACTTC.

The gene calls are TRBV7-8 and TRBJ1-1, with 7 bases that match TRBD1. This CDR3 is 16 amino acids long. Germline V CDR1 and CDR2: SGHVS, FQNEAQ. V gave up 5 bases and J gave up 1 base; unmatched junction bases: 10. Here the CDR3 reads CASSRQGNVANTEAFF. The CDR3 DNA sequence: TGTGCCAGCAGCAGACAGGGAAATGTCGCGAACACTGAAGCTTTCTTT.

This clone was seen just once. The chain joins TRBV19 to TRBJ1-6; a weak D match, TRBD1 (5 bases). V was shortened by 6 bases and J by 0 bases, with 12 bases between the two germline ends. Germline V gene sequence: CDR1 LNHDA, CDR2 SQIVND (reference sequence). The CDR3 runs 16 residues. CDR3 sequence reads: CASRKAGNSYNSPLHF. The CDR3 DNA reads as TGTGCCAGTAGGAAAGCAGGGAACTCCTATAATTCACCCCTCCACTTT. Together with reference TRBV19 and TRBJ1-6, the CDR3 gives the full variable domain: DGGITQSPKYLFRKEGQNVTLSCEQNLNHDAMYWYRQDPGQGLRLIYYSQIVNDFQKGDIAEGYSVSREKKESFPLTVTSAQKNPTAFYLCASRKAGNSYNSPLHFGNGTRLTVT.

The CDR3 coding sequence is TGTGCCAGCAGCCCGACAGGGGTTGGCTACACCTTC. This gives the protein CASSPTGVGYTF. The chain couples TRBV28 to TRBJ1-2; 8 nucleotides match TRBD1. CDR3 length: 12 residues. Trimming took 6 bases from V and 7 from J; bases not matched to a gene: 4. CDR1 and CDR2 (germline): MDHEN, SYDVKM.

The V gene is TRBV3-1 (or the pseudogene TRBV3-2), the J gene TRBJ2-5; TRBD2 matches at 12 bases. This CDR3 has 16 residues. The V segment lost 4 bases and the J segment 1 base; nucleotides outside the gene matches: 4. The germline CDR1 and CDR2 sequences are LGHDT and YNNKEL (reference sequence). This CDR3 reads CASSLLAGGLQETQYF. CDR3 DNA sequence: TGTGCCAGCAGCCTTCTAGCGGGGGGGCTCCAAGAGACCCAGTACTTC.

The genes are TRBV19 and TRBJ2-1, with 7 bases that match TRBD1. With V trimmed by 0 bases and J by 10 bases, 15 bases remained unmatched. The CDR3 is made up of 17 amino acids. Per the germline V gene, CDR1 is LNHDA and CDR2 is SQIVND (reference sequence). The CDR3 loop is CASSIDPPHSSTGEQFF. The CDR3 DNA is TGTGCCAGTAGTATAGACCCCCCACACAGCTCGACAGGGGAGCAGTTCTTC.

V and J are TRBV12-5 and TRBJ2-7, with 9 nucleotides matching TRBD2. The CDR3 length is 14 residues. CDR1 and CDR2 (germline): LGHNT, FRNRAP. V trimming: 4 bases; J trimming: 7 bases; junction bases outside the gene matches: 8. The CDR3 is CASGSLTSGGEQYF. For the CDR3, the DNA is TGTGCTAGTGGTTCCCTGACTAGCGGCGGGGAGCAGTACTTC.

The chain links TRBV13 to TRBJ2-1; no clear D. CDR3 length: 15 residues. The V gene lost 5 bases and the J gene lost 3 bases, with 14 bases spanning the gap. The germline gives CDR1 PRHDT, CDR2 FYEKMQ (reference sequence). The CDR3 coding sequence is TGTGCCAGCAGCGCCCCGACACCTAACTACAATGAGCAGTTCTTC. This codes for CASSAPTPNYNEQFF.

V gene TRBV4-2 combines with J gene TRBJ2-4; perhaps D is TRBD1 or TRBD2 (5 bases each). This CDR3 is 13 amino acids long. Trimming pared 3 bases from V and 8 bases from J, leaving 11 bases between. CDR1 is LGHNA and CDR2 is YNFKEQ in the germline V gene. CDR3 protein: CASSHATADIQYF. In nucleotides, the CDR3 is TGTGCCAGCAGCCACGCGACAGCGGACATTCAGTACTTC.

CDR3 DNA: TGCAGCGTTGAGACAGGGGGAGGAGAAAAACTGTTTTTT. It specifies CSVETGGGEKLFF. The gene calls are TRBV29-1 and TRBJ1-4; TRBD1 matches 9 bases. The germline CDR1 and CDR2 sequences are SQVTM and ANQGSEA. CDR3 length: 13 amino acids. V lost 3 bases, J lost 8 bases, and 4 bases stayed unmatched.

CDR3 bases: TGTGCCAGCAGTGAAAACGCCTATGGCTACACCTTC. Translation: CASSENAYGYTF. V usage is TRBV6-1 and J usage is TRBJ1-2; D unresolved. Germline V gene data show CDR1 as MNHNS and CDR2 as SASEGT. The CDR3 extends over 12 amino acids. Trimming took off 2 bases at V and 4 bases at J, with 5 bases between the two ends.

The chain is built from TRBV6-5 and TRBJ1-5, with D maybe TRBD1 (6 bases). There are 13 residues in the CDR3. Germline V lookup: CDR1 MNHEY, CDR2 SVGAGI. The V end was cut by 6 bases, the J end by 7 bases, with 13 bases between. The CDR3 nucleotides are TGTGCCAGCAGCCACAGGGAAGAACAGCCCCAGCATTTT. Protein product: CASSHREEQPQHF.

This chain connects TRBV2 to TRBJ1-1, with D maybe TRBD1 (6 bases). CDR3 size: 18 residues. The V gene's germline CDR1 is SNHLY and CDR2 FYNNEI. V lost 0 bases and J 0 bases, leaving 17 bases between the germline ends. In DNA, the CDR3 is TGTGCCAGCAGTGAAGCCCCTCATGGGGGCAGTATGAACACTGAAGCTTTCTTT. This translates into CASSEAPHGGSMNTEAFF.

The V and J genes are TRBV5-1 and TRBJ2-2; D is unresolved. Looked up from germline, CDR1 is SGHRS and CDR2 is YFSETQ. Deletions cut 4 bases from V and 7 bases from J, with 11 bases between. The CDR3 runs to 13 residues. The CDR3 loop is CASSLGTSGELFF. In nucleotides, the CDR3 is TGCGCCAGCAGCCTCGGAACGAGCGGGGAGCTGTTTTTT. The variable domain in full, completed from reference TRBV5-1 and TRBJ2-2, reads KAGVTQTPRYLIKTRGQQVTLSCSPISGHRSVSWYQQTPGQGLQFLFEYFSETQRNKGNFPGRFSGRQFSNSRSEMNVSTLELGDSALYLCASSLGTSGELFFGEGSRLTVL.

The chain carries TRBV24-1 and TRBJ2-2; a weak D match, TRBD1 (6 bases). V shed 9 bases and J shed 5 bases, with 15 bases lying between them. The germline V gene has CDR1 KGHDR and CDR2 SFDVKD. This CDR3 contains 14 residues. As DNA, the CDR3 is TGTGCCACCCTCGCAGGGGTAGAAACCGGGGAGCTGTTTTTT. As protein: CATLAGVETGELFF.

Turning to this clone: Other DNA sequences in this sample translate to the same CDR3. The rearrangement uses TRBV2 and TRBJ1-4, with 7 bases matching TRBD1. The CDR3 runs 13 residues. From germline, CDR1 is SNHLY and CDR2 FYNNEI. V shed 5 bases and J 4 bases; nucleotides not matched to a gene: 1. CDR3 in DNA: TGTGCCAGCAGTCGACAGGGTAATGAAAAACTGTTTTTT. Translation gives CASSRQGNEKLFF. The complete variable domain, with remaining parts taken from reference TRBV2 and TRBJ1-4, reads EPEVTQTPSHQVTQMGQEVILRCVPISNHLYFYWYRQILGQKVEFLVSFYNNEISEKSEIFDDQFSVERPDGSNFTLKIRSTKLEDSAMYFCASSRQGNEKLFFGSGTQLSVL.

The chain couples TRBV19 to TRBJ2-6; D is perhaps TRBD1 or TRBD2 (6 bases each). V was clipped by 7 bases and J by 0 bases, with 16 bases between them. The CDR3 covers 17 residues. CDR1 and CDR2 (germline): LNHDA, SQIVND (reference sequence). Written as DNA, the CDR3 is TGTGCCAGTACCGGCGGGGACACCTTCTCTGGGGCCAACGTCCTGACTTTC. It translates to CASTGGDTFSGANVLTF.

The chain combines TRBV2 with TRBJ2-5; possibly TRBD2 for D (5 bases). Germline CDR1 SNHLY, CDR2 FYNNEI. This CDR3 comprises 12 residues. V shed 6 bases and J shed 7 bases, with 12 bases lying between them. CDR3 loop: CASSGILGTQYF. The CDR3, as DNA: TGTGCCAGCAGCGGGATCCTTGGGACCCAGTACTTC.

The V gene is TRBV6-1, the J gene TRBJ1-5; TRBD1 is a possible D gene (6 bases). The V end lost 1 base, the J end lost 11 bases, and 18 bases lay between the germline ends. Per germline, CDR1 MNHNS and CDR2 SASEGT. This CDR3 is built from 15 residues. The CDR3 DNA is TGTGCCAGCAGTGAAGTAGCAGGGACAATCGGGACCCAGCATTTT. As protein: CASSEVAGTIGTQHF.

The chain is built from TRBV27 and TRBJ2-1; perhaps D is TRBD1 or TRBD2 (6 bases each). V was shortened by 2 bases and J by 4 bases, with 9 bases between the two germline ends. The CDR3 totals 14 residues. Germline V gene data show CDR1 as MNHEY and CDR2 as SMNVEV (reference sequence). The CDR3 sequence: CASSLLGGYNEQFF. The CDR3 DNA reads as TGTGCCAGCAGTTTACTAGGGGGGTACAATGAGCAGTTCTTC.

This clone occurred once. The rearrangement uses TRBV7-3 and TRBJ1-1; D ambiguous. V lost 6 bases and J lost 3, with 14 bases in between. Germline V lookup: CDR1 SGHTA, CDR2 FQGTGA. The CDR3 consists of 14 residues. CDR3: CASSPNSGDTEAFF. The DNA of the CDR3 is TGTGCCAGCAGTCCCAACTCGGGTGACACTGAAGCTTTCTTT. Using reference TRBV7-3 and TRBJ1-1 for the parts outside the CDR3, the full variable domain is GAGVSQTPSNKVTEKGKYVELRCDPISGHTALYWYRQSLGQGPEFLIYFQGTGAADDSGLPNDRFFAVRPEGSVSTLKIQRTERGDSAVYLCASSPNSGDTEAFFGQGTRLTVV.

The rearrangement links TRBV7-2 to TRBJ1-5; possibly TRBD1 for D (6 bases). The CDR3 extends over 14 amino acids. Per the germline V gene, CDR1 is SGHTA and CDR2 is FQGNSA. The V and J ends lost 5 bases and 6 bases respectively, with 14 bases between them. CDR3 loop: CASSPQGLGQPQHF. For the CDR3, the DNA is TGTGCCAGCAGCCCGCAGGGGCTAGGTCAGCCCCAGCATTTT.

The chain recombines TRBV5-1 with TRBJ1-6; D is unclear. CDR3 length: 15 amino acids. V was trimmed by 0 bases and J by 0 bases, leaving 4 bases between them. CDR1 is SGHRS and CDR2 is YFSETQ in the germline V gene. CDR3 in DNA: TGCGCCAGCAGCTTGGGGGACTCCTATAATTCACCCCTCCACTTT. Translating gives CASSLGDSYNSPLHF.